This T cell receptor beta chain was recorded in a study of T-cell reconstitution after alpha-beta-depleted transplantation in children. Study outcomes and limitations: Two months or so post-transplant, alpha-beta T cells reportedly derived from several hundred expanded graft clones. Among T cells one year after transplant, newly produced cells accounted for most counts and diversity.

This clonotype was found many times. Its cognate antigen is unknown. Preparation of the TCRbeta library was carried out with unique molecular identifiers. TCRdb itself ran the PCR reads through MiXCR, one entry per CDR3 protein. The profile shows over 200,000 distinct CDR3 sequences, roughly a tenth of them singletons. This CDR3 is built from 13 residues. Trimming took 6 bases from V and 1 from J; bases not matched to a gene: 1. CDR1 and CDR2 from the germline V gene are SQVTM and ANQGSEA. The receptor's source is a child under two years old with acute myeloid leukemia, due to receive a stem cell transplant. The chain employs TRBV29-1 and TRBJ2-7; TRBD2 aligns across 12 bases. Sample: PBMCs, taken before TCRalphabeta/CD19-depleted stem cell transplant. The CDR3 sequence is CSVGLAGSYEQYF. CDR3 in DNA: TGCAGCGTGGGACTAGCGGGTTCCTACGAGCAGTACTTC.